The 15 T cell receptor beta chains below come from one sample, sequenced in a study of blood T cell repertoires in COVID-19. Sequenced by immunoSEQ multiplex PCR; TCRdb stores in-frame clones only, minus some. The sample records 55,000 or so clones, around 87% being singletons. Sequenced input: peripheral blood. These receptor sequences come from a woman aged 55-70 years with COVID-19, enrolled during active disease.

This clone was recorded once. J is TRBJ2-4 and V is TRBV13; 11 bases map to TRBD2. The CDR3 contains 17 residues. With V trimmed by 4 bases and J by 2 bases, 7 bases remained unmatched. Germline lookup yields CDR1 PRHDT and CDR2 FYEKMQ (reference sequence). CDR3 bases: TGTGCCAGCAGCTCGTGGACTAGCGGGCTTACCAAAAACATTCAGTACTTC. It yields the protein CASSSWTSGLTKNIQYF.

This chain joins TRBV28 and TRBJ1-4, with a tentative D call TRBD1 (5 bases). V gave up 4 bases and J gave up 8 bases, with 11 bases separating them. Germline V gives CDR1 MDHEN, CDR2 SYDVKM. This CDR3 is built from 13 residues. The CDR3 bases are TGTGCCAGCAGTTCCCCGGGGGTCGAAAAACTGTTTTTT. Translation: CASSSPGVEKLFF. Full variable domain (remainder filled in from reference TRBV28 and TRBJ1-4): DVKVTQSSRYLVKRTGEKVFLECVQDMDHENMFWYRQDPGLGLRLIYFSYDVKMKEKGDIPEGYSVSREKKERFSLILESASTNQTSMYLCASSSPGVEKLFFGSGTQLSVL.

The genes are TRBV5-1 and TRBJ1-3; 8 bases are shared with TRBD1. Trimming cost V 0 bases and J 0 bases; bases outside gene matches: 5. This CDR3 is built from 17 residues. Germline CDR1 is SGHRS and CDR2 is YFSETQ. The CDR3 DNA reads as TGCGCCAGCAGCTTGGTGGGACAGGAGTTCTCTGGAAACACCATATATTTT. As protein: CASSLVGQEFSGNTIYF.

The chain links TRBV28 to TRBJ2-4; D is undetermined. Germline-derived CDR1 and CDR2 are MDHEN and SYDVKM. With 3 bases removed from V and 2 bases from J, the gap between germline ends came to 20 bases. This CDR3 contains 18 residues. CDR3 sequence reads: CASSLPPVAYSTKNIQYF. As DNA, the CDR3 is TGTGCCAGCAGTTTGCCCCCCGTTGCGTATTCAACCAAAAACATTCAGTACTTC.

The V call is TRBV5-5, the J call TRBJ2-3; 11 bases agree with TRBD2. Losses at the gene ends were 4 bases for V and 4 bases for J; bases not matched to a gene: 5. The germline CDR1 and CDR2 sequences are SGHKS and YYEKEE (reference sequence). This CDR3 is 15 amino acids long. CDR3 nucleotides: TGTGCCAGCAGCACCTTAGCGGGAGGGGCAGATACGCAGTATTTT. This encodes CASSTLAGGADTQYF.

The chain combines TRBV11-2 with TRBJ2-5; tentative D call: TRBD2 (5 bases). V lost 5 bases and J lost 7, with 17 bases in between. The germline V gene encodes CDR1 SGHAT and CDR2 FQNNGV. CDR3 size: 14 residues. As DNA, the CDR3 is TGTGCCAGCAGCCGAAGCGGAGTACGTGGGACCCAGTACTTC. It specifies CASSRSGVRGTQYF.

The chain combines TRBV30 with TRBJ2-5; 9 bases are a match to TRBD1. Germline CDR1 GTSNPN, CDR2 SVGIG (reference sequence). This CDR3 is 15 amino acids long. The trim removed 0 bases at V and 2 bases at J, leaving 4 bases unmatched. Here the CDR3 DNA reads TGTGCCTGGAGTGTACGTGACAGGGGGCAAGAGACCCAGTACTTC. It encodes CAWSVRDRGQETQYF.

The J gene is TRBJ1-5, the V gene TRBV2, with D possibly TRBD1 on 5 matching bases. V shed 8 bases and J shed 3 bases, with 14 bases lying between them. The CDR3 loop spans 14 amino acids. Germline V CDR1 and CDR2: SNHLY, FYNNEI. CDR3 in amino acids: CASSRGVYNQPQHF. In DNA form, the CDR3 reads TGTGCCAGCTCCCGGGGGGTTTACAATCAGCCCCAGCATTTT.

The genes are TRBV28 and TRBJ1-5; D remains ambiguous. The CDR3 spans 13 residues. Germline V gene lookup returns CDR1 MDHEN and CDR2 SYDVKM. V lost 7 bases to trimming and J lost 7 bases, with 14 bases between them. The CDR3 protein is CASTQNPVQPQHF. In DNA, the CDR3 is TGTGCCAGCACCCAAAACCCAGTCCAGCCCCAGCATTTT.

The J gene is TRBJ2-7, the V gene TRBV6-5, with D possibly TRBD1 on 6 matching bases. CDR1 is MNHEY and CDR2 is SVGAGI in the germline V gene. The length of the CDR3 is 15 residues. The V end lost 8 bases, the J end lost 3 bases, and 20 bases lay between the germline ends. The CDR3 region is CASVAGASLIYEQYF. Here the CDR3 DNA reads TGTGCCAGCGTGGCAGGGGCCTCCTTAATCTACGAGCAGTACTTC.

CDR3 nucleotides: TGTGCCAGTAGTATAGCAGGGACAGGGAATGGCTACACCTTC. Amino acid sequence: CASSIAGTGNGYTF. The chain has TRBV19 and TRBJ1-2, with 9 bases lining up with TRBD1. Trimming took 1 base from V and 6 from J; bases not matched to a gene: 3. Germline V CDR1 and CDR2: LNHDA, SQIVND (reference sequence). This CDR3 has 14 amino acids.

This sequence joins TRBV27 and TRBJ2-7; TRBD1 might be the D (6 bases). Looked up from germline, CDR1 is MNHEY and CDR2 is SMNVEV (reference sequence). V was pared by 5 bases and J by 2 bases, with 22 bases between. CDR3 length equals 17 residues. DNA of the CDR3: TGTGCCAGCAGTCCGACTGGGGGCGTCCGGGCTACCTACGAGCAGTACTTC. It translates to CASSPTGGVRATYEQYF.

V gene TRBV7-3 combines with J gene TRBJ2-7; D unclear. The germline V gene has CDR1 SGHTA and CDR2 FQGTGA. V shed 2 bases and J shed 5 bases, with 10 bases lying between them. The length of the CDR3 is 13 residues. CDR3 nucleotide sequence: TGTGCCAGCAGCTTAGAGCAGGCAAACGAGCAGTACTTC. Translation gives CASSLEQANEQYF.

Comments on this clone: Other DNA sequences within the sample encode an identical CDR3. The V call is TRBV28, the J call TRBJ1-5; D remains ambiguous. Trimming cost V 5 bases and J 0 bases, with 8 bases left between them. Per germline, CDR1 MDHEN and CDR2 SYDVKM. The CDR3 totals 14 residues. CDR3: CASSLPGSNQPQHF. CDR3 DNA: TGTGCCAGCAGTCTCCCGGGTAGCAATCAGCCCCAGCATTTT.

Within the sample, this clone is medium-sized (0.01 to 0.1%). V usage is TRBV28 and J usage is TRBJ2-5; 14 positions agree with TRBD2. The V and J ends lost 5 bases and 13 bases, in that order; junction bases with no gene match: 6. There are 13 residues in the CDR3. CDR1 and CDR2 (germline): MDHEN, SYDVKM. CDR3 DNA: TGTGCCAGCAGTAAGACTAGCGGGAGGGCCTCGTACTTC. This codes for CASSKTSGRASYF.